This entry lists 12 T cell receptor beta chains sequenced from one sample in a study of T cell changes during pregnancy in multiple sclerosis. Assay: immunoSEQ multiplex PCR; the TCRdb copy retains only in-frame clones and omits some. The data show tens of thousands of clones, 80% to 95% seen once. This specimen consisted of peripheral blood, obtained in the first trimester of pregnancy. The receptors derive from a female donor with multiple sclerosis, enrolled in a pregnancy study.

This chain uses TRBV5-6 with TRBJ2-1; TRBD2 agrees at 10 bases. Unmatched junction bases numbered 4, after V lost 1 base and J lost 6 bases. The CDR3 is 15 amino acids. Germline V gene sequence: CDR1 SGHDT, CDR2 YYEEEE. CDR3 nucleotide sequence: TGTGCCAGCAGCTTGTTACTAGCGGGGCCCAATGAGCAGTTCTTC. It encodes CASSLLLAGPNEQFF.

This clone appeared a single time. V usage is TRBV5-4 and J usage is TRBJ2-3; TRBD2 agrees at 11 bases. V lost 4 bases and J lost 3; bases outside the gene matches: 16. The CDR3 is 19 residues long. The V gene's germline CDR1 is SGHNT and CDR2 YYREEE (reference sequence). CDR3 loop: CASSTQPGLAVVGTDTQYF. The CDR3 bases are TGTGCCAGCAGCACCCAACCGGGACTAGCGGTTGTGGGTACAGATACGCAGTATTTT.

This chain links TRBV14 with TRBJ1-6, with 7 bases that match TRBD1. The CDR3 extends over 17 amino acids. Germline-derived CDR1 and CDR2 are SGHDN and FVKESK. After removal of 2 bases from V and 2 bases from J, the junction contained 6 bases not matched to a gene. CDR3 in amino acids: CASSQYTGATYNSPLHF. The CDR3 DNA sequence: TGTGCCAGCAGCCAATATACAGGGGCGACCTATAATTCACCCCTCCACTTT.

This chain connects TRBV7-2 to TRBJ1-1; D is undetermined. CDR1 and CDR2 from the germline V gene are SGHTA and FQGNSA. The CDR3 has 13 amino acids. With 5 bases removed from V and 4 bases from J, the gap between germline ends came to 11 bases. For the CDR3, the DNA is TGTGCCAGCAGCCCACGACTTGGCACTGAAGCTTTCTTT. It specifies CASSPRLGTEAFF.

The CDR3: CASSLAGQGVTNEKLFF. In DNA, the CDR3 is TGTGCCAGCAGCTTGGCCGGTCAAGGGGTGACTAATGAAAAACTGTTTTTT. V is TRBV5-6 and J is TRBJ1-4; D might be TRBD1 (5 bases). The CDR3 covers 17 residues. Germline V CDR1 and CDR2: SGHDT, YYEEEE. V lost 0 bases to trimming and J lost 2 bases, with 14 bases between them.

With respect to this clone: A junction end diverges from the germline sequence, so it may reflect a read error. The V call is TRBV2, the J call TRBJ2-3; 8 bases are a match to TRBD2. The CDR3 loop spans 12 amino acids. Germline CDR1 reads SNHLY; CDR2 reads FYNNEI. CDR3 DNA sequence: TGTGCCAGTGGAGCCGCACAGCGGGGGACATTATTT. Residues: CASGAAQRGTLF. Looking up the rest from reference TRBV2 and TRBJ2-3 gives the full variable domain: EPEVTQTPSHQVTQMGQEVILRCVPISNHLYFYWYRQILGQKVEFLVSFYNNEISEKSEIFDDQFSVERPDGSNFTLKIRSTKLEDSAMYFCASGAAQRGTLFGPGTRLTVL.

The J gene is TRBJ1-2, the V gene TRBV27; TRBD1 matches 7 bases. The V gene end was trimmed by 0 bases and the J gene end by 4 bases; junction bases not matched to a gene: 8. CDR1 MNHEY and CDR2 SMNVEV come from the germline V gene (reference sequence). The CDR3 has 16 residues. CDR3 residues: CASSLSVRTGVYGYTF. The CDR3 nucleotides read TGTGCCAGCAGTTTATCGGTTAGGACAGGCGTCTATGGCTACACCTTC.

This chain uses TRBV5-5 with TRBJ1-5; 10 positions agree with TRBD1. The CDR3 runs to 16 residues. From germline, CDR1 is SGHKS and CDR2 YYEKEE (reference sequence). V lost 2 bases to trimming and J lost 2 bases; unmatched junction nucleotides: 4. CDR3 in amino acids: CASSFAGTGGNQPQHF. DNA for the CDR3: TGTGCCAGCAGCTTCGCCGGGACAGGGGGCAATCAGCCCCAGCATTTT.

CDR3 bases: TGTGCCACGTCACTAGGCCCTTTGAACACTGAAGCTTTCTTT. This codes for CATSLGPLNTEAFF. V gene TRBV10-3 combines with J gene TRBJ1-1; the D is unclear. The germline V and J ends were trimmed by 10 bases and 0 bases, with 15 bases remaining between them. Germline V CDR1 and CDR2: ENHRY, SYGVKD. The CDR3 spans 14 residues.

This clone was recorded once. The DNA of the CDR3 is TGTGCCAGCAGCCCGGGGACAAGGAGGTACTTC. The encoded protein is CASSPGTRRYF. The chain combines TRBV11-2 with TRBJ2-5; D might be TRBD1 (6 bases). This CDR3 comprises 11 residues. Germline V gene lookup returns CDR1 SGHAT and CDR2 FQNNGV. The V end was cut by 5 bases, the J end by 13 bases, with 14 bases between. Full variable domain (remainder filled in from reference TRBV11-2 and TRBJ2-5): EAGVAQSPRYKIIEKRQSVAFWCNPISGHATLYWYQQILGQGPKLLIQFQNNGVVDDSQLPKDRFSAERLKGVDSTLKIQPAKLEDSAVYLCASSPGTRRYFGPGTRLLVL.

This clone appeared once. The CDR3 is CASSLTPGGYETQYF. DNA for the CDR3: TGTGCCAGCAGCTTAACTCCGGGGGGCTATGAGACCCAGTACTTC. The chain couples TRBV7-2 to TRBJ2-5; weak D call: TRBD2 (7 bases). Germline CDR1 reads SGHTA; CDR2 reads FQGNSA. The CDR3 consists of 15 residues. Trimming removed 2 bases at V and 5 bases at J, with 15 bases between.

This sequence joins TRBV5-5 and TRBJ1-4, with no clear D. The CDR3 is 13 residues long. The germline CDR1 and CDR2 sequences are SGHKS and YYEKEE (reference sequence). V lost 2 bases to trimming and J lost 7 bases, with 9 bases between them. The CDR3 is CASSFITGEKLFF. As DNA, the CDR3 is TGTGCCAGCAGCTTTATCACGGGTGAAAAACTGTTTTTT.